This TCR beta chain is from a study of blood T cells in healthy people across ages. The overall study: Capture by template switching was about one barcoded beta molecule per two T cells. Points from the study as a whole: One million T cells yielded diversity estimates that were considered underestimates.

The individuals who served as donors were healthy Caucasians living in Russia, aged about 6 to 100. Each sample provided at least 5 micrograms of extracted total RNA. The CDR3 contains 14 residues. Between the trimmed V and J ends, which lost 0 bases and 3 bases, there was a span of 7 bases. Germline CDR1 ENHRY, CDR2 SYGVKD. Note on this clonotype: Its antigen is not identified.

PCR was performed a second time for about 7 to 11 cycles using a sample-barcoded 5' primer and a J-beta primer mix. TCRdb called the 5' RACE reads again in MiXCR, with one record for every CDR3 protein. The table has hundreds of thousands of distinct CDR3 sequences, roughly three fifths seen once; the top ten hold around a quarter. The sequence was collected from a man between 40 and 49 years old in good health. Specimen: blood. The rearrangement uses TRBV10-3 and TRBJ2-3; D ambiguous. CDR3 protein: CAISESIETDTQYF. The CDR3 DNA is TGTGCCATCAGTGAGTCGATTGAGACAGATACGCAGTATTTT.